The table lists the clone carrying this T cell receptor beta chain with a count of one. Its specificity is unknown. The sample belongs to a study of shared clonotypes between healthy human individuals. Study-wide results and caveats: Clonotype sharing across several donors was observed for roughly 5% of naive CD4 clonotypes. Clonotypes shared by all four donors outscored non-shared clonotypes in generation probability.

With V trimmed by 5 bases and J by 6 bases, 9 bases remained unmatched. Looked up from germline, CDR1 is MNHEY and CDR2 is SMNVEV (reference sequence). CDR3 length equals 15 residues. The authors' processing: There were no quality scores in the junction-only immunoSEQ sequences, so filtering differed. This table comes from immunoSEQ multiplex PCR, and its TCRdb copy is limited to in-frame clones, with some not included. D and trimming were read from the DNA, whereas the V and J calls and clone size are those reported in that table. Of about 690,000 clones in the sample, less than 95% were seen once. This sequence was found in a young man in good health. Some clones in this sample may be carry-over from other donors' samples. V usage is TRBV27 and J usage is TRBJ2-3; 9 bases fit TRBD1. Sequenced: memory CD8+ T cells from PBMCs. The subset was: CD45RO+ cells pooled with CCR7-negative TemRA cells. The CDR3 DNA reads TGTGCCAGCAGTACGTCACAGGGGGCCTGGGATACGCAGTATTTT. Protein: CASSTSQGAWDTQYF.